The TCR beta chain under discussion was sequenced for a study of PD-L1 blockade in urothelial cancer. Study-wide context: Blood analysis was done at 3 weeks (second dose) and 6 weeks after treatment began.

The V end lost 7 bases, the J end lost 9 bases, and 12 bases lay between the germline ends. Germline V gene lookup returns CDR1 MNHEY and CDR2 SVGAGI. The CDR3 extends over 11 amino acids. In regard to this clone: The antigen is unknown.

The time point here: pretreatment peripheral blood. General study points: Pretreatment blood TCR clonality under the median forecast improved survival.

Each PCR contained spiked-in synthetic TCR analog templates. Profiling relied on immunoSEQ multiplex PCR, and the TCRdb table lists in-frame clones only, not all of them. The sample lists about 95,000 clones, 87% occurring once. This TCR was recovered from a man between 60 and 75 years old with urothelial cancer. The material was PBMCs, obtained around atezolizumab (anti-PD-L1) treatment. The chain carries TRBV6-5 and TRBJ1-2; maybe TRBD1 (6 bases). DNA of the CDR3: TGTGCCAGCAAGAACAGGGAGAGCTACACCTTC. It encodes CASKNRESYTF.